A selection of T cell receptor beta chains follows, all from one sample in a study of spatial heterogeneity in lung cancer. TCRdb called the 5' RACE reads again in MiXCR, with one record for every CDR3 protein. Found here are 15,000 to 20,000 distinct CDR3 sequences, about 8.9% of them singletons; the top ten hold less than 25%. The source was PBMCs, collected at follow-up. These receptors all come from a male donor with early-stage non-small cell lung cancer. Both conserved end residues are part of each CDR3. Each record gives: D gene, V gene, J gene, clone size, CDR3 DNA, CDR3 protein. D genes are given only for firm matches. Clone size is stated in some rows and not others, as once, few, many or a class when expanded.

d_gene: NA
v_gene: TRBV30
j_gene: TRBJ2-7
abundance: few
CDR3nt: TGTGCCTGGAGTGTAGTCCTTACACCCTACGAGCAGTACTTC
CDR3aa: CAWSVVLTPYEQYF

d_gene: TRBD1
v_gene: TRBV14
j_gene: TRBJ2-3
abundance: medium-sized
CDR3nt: TGTGCCAGCAGCCCCGGGACAGCGACTAGCACAGATACGCAGTATTTT
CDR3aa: CASSPGTATSTDTQYF

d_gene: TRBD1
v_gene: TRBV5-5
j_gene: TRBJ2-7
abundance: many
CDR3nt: TGTGCCAGCAGCTGGGGATTCGGGACAGGGGGAGAGGCATCCTACGAGCAGTACTTC
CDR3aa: CASSWGFGTGGEASYEQYF

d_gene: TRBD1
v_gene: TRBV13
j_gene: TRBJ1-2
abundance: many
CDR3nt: TGTGCCAGCAGCGTATGGACAGGGGGTGCTAACTATGGCTACACCTTC
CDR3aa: CASSVWTGGANYGYTF

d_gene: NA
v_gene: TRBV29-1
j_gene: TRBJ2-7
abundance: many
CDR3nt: TGCAGCGTTGAAGATTATGAGGGCTACGAGCAGTACTTC
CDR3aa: CSVEDYEGYEQYF

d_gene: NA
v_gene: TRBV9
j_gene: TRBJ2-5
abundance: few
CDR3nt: TGTGCCAGCAGCGAGGGACTGCGTGAAGAGACCCAGTACTTC
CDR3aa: CASSEGLREETQYF

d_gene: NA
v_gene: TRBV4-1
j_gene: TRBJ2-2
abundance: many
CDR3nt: TGCGCCAGCAGCCTCAGGGGCGGTGGCGGGGAGCTGTTTTTT
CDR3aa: CASSLRGGGGELFF

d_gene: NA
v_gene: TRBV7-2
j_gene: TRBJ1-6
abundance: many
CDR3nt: TGTGCCAGCAGCTTGGACGTGGGGTTTAATTCACCCCTCCACTTT
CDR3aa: CASSLDVGFNSPLHF

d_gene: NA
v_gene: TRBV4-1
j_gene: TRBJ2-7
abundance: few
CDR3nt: TGCGCCAGCAGCCAAGCCTCCTTGACAGCCTCCTACGAGCAGTACTTC
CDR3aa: CASSQASLTASYEQYF

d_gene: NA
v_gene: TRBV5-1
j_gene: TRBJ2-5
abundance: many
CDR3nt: TGCGCCAGCAGGGACGCACCCCAAGAGACCCAGTACTTC
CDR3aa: CASRDAPQETQYF

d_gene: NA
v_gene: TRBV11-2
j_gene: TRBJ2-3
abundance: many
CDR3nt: TGTGCCAGCAGCTTTCTTGTGAACCCTAGCACAGATACGCAGTATTTT
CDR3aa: CASSFLVNPSTDTQYF

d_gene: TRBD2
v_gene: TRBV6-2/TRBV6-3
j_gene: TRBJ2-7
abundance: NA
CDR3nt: TGTGCCAGCAGCCCCGGGACTAGCGGAATCGACGAGCAGTACTTC
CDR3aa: CASSPGTSGIDEQYF

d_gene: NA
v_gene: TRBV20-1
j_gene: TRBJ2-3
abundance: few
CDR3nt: TGCAGTGCAAGCTCACTCCGGGCCAGCACAGATACGCAGTATTTT
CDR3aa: CSASSLRASTDTQYF

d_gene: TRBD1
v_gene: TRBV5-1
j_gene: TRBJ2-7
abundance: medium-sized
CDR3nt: TGCGCCAGCAGCTTGGGGGACAGGGTTCACGAGCAGTACTTC
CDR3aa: CASSLGDRVHEQYF

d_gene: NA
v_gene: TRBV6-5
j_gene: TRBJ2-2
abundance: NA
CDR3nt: TGTGCCAGCAGTCCAGAACACAACACCGGGGAGCTGTTTTTT
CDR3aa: CASSPEHNTGELFF

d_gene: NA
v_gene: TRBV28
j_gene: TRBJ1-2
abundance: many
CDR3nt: TGTGCCAGCAGCGGGGGGCTCTATGGCTACACCTTC
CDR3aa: CASSGGLYGYTF

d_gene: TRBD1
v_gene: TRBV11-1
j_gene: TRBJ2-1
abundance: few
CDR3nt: TGTGCCAGCAGCCCCCGGGACAGGGGTTCCGATGAGCAGTTCTTC
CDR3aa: CASSPRDRGSDEQFF

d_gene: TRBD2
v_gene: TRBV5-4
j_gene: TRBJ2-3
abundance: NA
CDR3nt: TGTGCCAGCAGCTTTAGCGGGAGCGATACGCAGTATTTT
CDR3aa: CASSFSGSDTQYF

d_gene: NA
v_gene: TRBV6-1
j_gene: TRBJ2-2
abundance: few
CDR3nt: TGTGCCAGCAGGCGGGACAGCTTAACCGGGGAGCTGTTTTTT
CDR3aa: CASRRDSLTGELFF

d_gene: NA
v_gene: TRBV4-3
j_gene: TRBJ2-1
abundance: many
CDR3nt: TGCGCCAGCAGCCAAGTCTCGACGGCTGAGCAGTTCTTC
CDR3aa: CASSQVSTAEQFF

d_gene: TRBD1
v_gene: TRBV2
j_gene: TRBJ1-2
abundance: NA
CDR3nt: TGTGCCGGGGGGACAGGCTATGGCTACACCTTC
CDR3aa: CAGGTGYGYTF

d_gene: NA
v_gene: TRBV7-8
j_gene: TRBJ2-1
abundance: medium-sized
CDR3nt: TGTGCCAGCAACCCCTGGCGCCGCCCCTCCTACAATGAGCAGTTCTTC
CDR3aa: CASNPWRRPSYNEQFF

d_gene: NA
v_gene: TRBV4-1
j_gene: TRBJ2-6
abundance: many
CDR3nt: TGCGCCAGCAGCCAAGAACGTGGCTGGGCCAACGTCCTGACTTTC
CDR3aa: CASSQERGWANVLTF

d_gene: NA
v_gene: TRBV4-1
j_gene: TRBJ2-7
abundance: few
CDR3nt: TGCGCCAGCAGCCAGTTAAGCTGGCCCTACGAGCAGTACTTC
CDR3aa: CASSQLSWPYEQYF

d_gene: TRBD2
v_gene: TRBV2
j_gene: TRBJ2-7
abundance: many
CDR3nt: TGTGCCAGCACTGGTTACATAGCGGGGGTCGAGCAGTACTTC
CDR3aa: CASTGYIAGVEQYF

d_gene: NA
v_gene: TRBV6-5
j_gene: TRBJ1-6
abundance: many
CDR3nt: TGTGCCAGCAGTTACTCACTGAGACAGGCCGGGGATAATTCACCCCTCCACTTT
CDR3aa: CASSYSLRQAGDNSPLHF

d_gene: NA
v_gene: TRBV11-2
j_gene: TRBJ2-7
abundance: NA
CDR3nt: TGTGCCAGCAGCGCGAGCCGGGGACCCTACGAGCAGTACTTC
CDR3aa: CASSASRGPYEQYF

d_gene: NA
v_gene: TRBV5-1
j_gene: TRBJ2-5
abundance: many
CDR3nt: NA
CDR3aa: CASSFGAGGLDETQYF

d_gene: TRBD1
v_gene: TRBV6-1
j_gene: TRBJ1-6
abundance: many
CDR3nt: TGTGCCAGCAGTGAAGACGCAGGGGGCAGTTCACCCCTCCACTTT
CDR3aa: CASSEDAGGSSPLHF

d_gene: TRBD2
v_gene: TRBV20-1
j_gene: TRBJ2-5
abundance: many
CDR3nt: TGCAGTGCTAGAGGGGGTAGCGGGGGCTTAGAGACCCAGTACTTC
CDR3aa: CSARGGSGGLETQYF

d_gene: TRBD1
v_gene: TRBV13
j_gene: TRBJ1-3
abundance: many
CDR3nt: TGTGCCAGCAGCTTAGGACCCAGGGGGGTCGAAAACACCATATATTTT
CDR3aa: CASSLGPRGVENTIYF

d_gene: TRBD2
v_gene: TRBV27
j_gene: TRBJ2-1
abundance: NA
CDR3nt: TGTGCCAGCAGTCCAAGACTAGCCGGAGCAGCGAATGAGCAGTTCTTC
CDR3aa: CASSPRLAGAANEQFF

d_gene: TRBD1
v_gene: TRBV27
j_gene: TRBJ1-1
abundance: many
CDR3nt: TGTGCCAGCAGTTTAGGACAGGGCTTAGGGACTGAAGCTTTCTTT
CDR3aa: CASSLGQGLGTEAFF

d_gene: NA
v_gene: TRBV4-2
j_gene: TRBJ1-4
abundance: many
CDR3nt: TGTGCCAGCAGCCAAGGGCAGGGTAATGAAAAACTGTTTTTT
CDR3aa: CASSQGQGNEKLFF

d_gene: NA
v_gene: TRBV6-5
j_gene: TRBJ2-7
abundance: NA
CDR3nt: TGTGCCAGCAGTTACTCGGGCAGGGGCGAGCAGTACTTC
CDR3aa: CASSYSGRGEQYF

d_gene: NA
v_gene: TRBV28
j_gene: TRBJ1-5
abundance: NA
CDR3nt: TGTGCCAGCAGTGGCGGTTGGCGATCGCATCAGCCCCAGCATTTT
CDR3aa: CASSGGWRSHQPQHF

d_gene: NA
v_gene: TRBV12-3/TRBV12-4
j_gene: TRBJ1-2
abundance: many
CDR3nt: TGTGCCAGCAGTTTAGGACCCGGGGGCTACACCTTC
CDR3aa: CASSLGPGGYTF

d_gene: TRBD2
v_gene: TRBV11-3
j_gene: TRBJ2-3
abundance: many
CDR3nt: TGTGCCAGCAGCAAGGGACTAGCGGGGGCCGGGAGCGCAGATACGCAGTATTTT
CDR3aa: CASSKGLAGAGSADTQYF

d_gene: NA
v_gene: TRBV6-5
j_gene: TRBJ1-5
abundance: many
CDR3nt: TGTGCCAGCAGTTACTCAGGCAGGTCCGATCAGCCCCAGCATTTT
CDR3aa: CASSYSGRSDQPQHF

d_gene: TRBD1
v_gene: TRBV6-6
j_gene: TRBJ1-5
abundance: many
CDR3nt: TGTGCCAGCAGTAAGCAGGGGGACCGCAATCAGCCCCAGCATTTT
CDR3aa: CASSKQGDRNQPQHF

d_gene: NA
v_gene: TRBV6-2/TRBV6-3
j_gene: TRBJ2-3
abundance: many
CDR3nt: TGTGCCAGCAGTACCAGGACAGGCACAGATACGCAGTATTTT
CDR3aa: CASSTRTGTDTQYF

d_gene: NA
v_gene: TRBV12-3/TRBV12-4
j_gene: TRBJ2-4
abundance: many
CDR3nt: TGTGCCAGCAGCCCTACAGGGTTTGGAGCCAAAAACATTCAGTACTTC
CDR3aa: CASSPTGFGAKNIQYF